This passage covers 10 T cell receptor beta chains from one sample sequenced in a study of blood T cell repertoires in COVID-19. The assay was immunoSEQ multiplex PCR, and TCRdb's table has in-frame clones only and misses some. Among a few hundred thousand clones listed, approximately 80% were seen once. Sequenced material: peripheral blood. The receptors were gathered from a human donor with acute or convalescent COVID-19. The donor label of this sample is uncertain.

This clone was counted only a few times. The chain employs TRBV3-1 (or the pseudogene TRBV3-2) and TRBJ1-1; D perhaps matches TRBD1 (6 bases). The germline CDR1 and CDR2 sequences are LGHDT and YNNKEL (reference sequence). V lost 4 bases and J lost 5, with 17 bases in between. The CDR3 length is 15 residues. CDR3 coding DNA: TGTGCCAGCAGCCCCCCGGACAGAGGAGGTACTGAAGCTTTCTTT. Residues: CASSPPDRGGTEAFF.

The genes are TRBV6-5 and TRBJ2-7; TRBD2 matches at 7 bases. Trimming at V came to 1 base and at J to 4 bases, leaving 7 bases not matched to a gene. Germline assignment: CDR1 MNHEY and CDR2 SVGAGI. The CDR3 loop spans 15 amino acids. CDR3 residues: CASSYYSGPQYEQYF. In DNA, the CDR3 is TGTGCCAGCAGTTACTATAGCGGGCCGCAGTACGAGCAGTACTTC.

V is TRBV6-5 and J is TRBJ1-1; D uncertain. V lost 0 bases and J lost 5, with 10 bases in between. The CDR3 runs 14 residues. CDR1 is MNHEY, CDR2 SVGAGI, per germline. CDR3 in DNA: TGTGCCAGCAGTTACTCGCGGGAAAAGACTGAAGCTTTCTTT. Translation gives CASSYSREKTEAFF.

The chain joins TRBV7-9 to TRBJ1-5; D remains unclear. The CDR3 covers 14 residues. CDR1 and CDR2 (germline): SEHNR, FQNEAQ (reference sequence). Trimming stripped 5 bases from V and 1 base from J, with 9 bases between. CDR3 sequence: CASSREGSNQPQHF. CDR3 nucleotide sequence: TGTGCCAGCAGCCGGGAGGGAAGCAATCAGCCCCAGCATTTT.

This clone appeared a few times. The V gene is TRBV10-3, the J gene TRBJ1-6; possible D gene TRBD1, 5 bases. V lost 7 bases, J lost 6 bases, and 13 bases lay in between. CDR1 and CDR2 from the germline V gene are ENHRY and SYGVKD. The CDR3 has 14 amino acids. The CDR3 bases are TGTGCCATCAAGGACACGGTTCCTAATTCACCCCTCCACTTT. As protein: CAIKDTVPNSPLHF.

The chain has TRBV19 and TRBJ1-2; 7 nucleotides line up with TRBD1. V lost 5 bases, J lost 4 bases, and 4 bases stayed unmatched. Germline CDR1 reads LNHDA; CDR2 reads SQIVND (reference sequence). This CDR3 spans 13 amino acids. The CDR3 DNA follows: TGTGCCAGTAGTCAAGGGGGCAGCTATGGCTACACCTTC. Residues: CASSQGGSYGYTF.

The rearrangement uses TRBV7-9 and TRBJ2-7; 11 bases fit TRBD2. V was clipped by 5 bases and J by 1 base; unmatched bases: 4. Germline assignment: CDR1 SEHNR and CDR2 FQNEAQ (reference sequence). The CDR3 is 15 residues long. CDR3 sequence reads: CASSPLAGASYEQYF. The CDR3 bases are TGTGCCAGCAGCCCACTAGCGGGAGCATCCTACGAGCAGTACTTC.

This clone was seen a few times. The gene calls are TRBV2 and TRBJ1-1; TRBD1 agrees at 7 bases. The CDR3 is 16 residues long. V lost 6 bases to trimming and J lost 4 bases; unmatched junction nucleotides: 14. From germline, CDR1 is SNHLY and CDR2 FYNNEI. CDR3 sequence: CASRVGERTGATEAFF. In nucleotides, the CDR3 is TGTGCCAGCAGAGTTGGTGAAAGAACAGGGGCCACTGAAGCTTTCTTT. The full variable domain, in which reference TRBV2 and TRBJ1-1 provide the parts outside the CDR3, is EPEVTQTPSHQVTQMGQEVILRCVPISNHLYFYWYRQILGQKVEFLVSFYNNEISEKSEIFDDQFSVERPDGSNFTLKIRSTKLEDSAMYFCASRVGERTGATEAFFGQGTRLTVV.

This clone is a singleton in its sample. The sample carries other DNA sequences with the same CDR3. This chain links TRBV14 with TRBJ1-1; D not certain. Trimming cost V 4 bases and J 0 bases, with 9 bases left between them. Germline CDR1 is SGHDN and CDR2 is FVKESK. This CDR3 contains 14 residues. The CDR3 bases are TGTGCCAGCAGCCGAGCAGGTATGAACACTGAAGCTTTCTTT. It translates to CASSRAGMNTEAFF.

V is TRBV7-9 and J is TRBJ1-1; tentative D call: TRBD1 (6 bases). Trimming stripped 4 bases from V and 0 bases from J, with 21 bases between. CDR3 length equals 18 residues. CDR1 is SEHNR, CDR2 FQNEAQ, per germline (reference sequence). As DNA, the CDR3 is TGTGCCAGCAGCTCACCAAAGACAGGAAACCACATGAACACTGAAGCTTTCTTT. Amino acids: CASSSPKTGNHMNTEAFF. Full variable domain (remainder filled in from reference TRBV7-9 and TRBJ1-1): DTGVSQNPRHKITKRGQNVTFRCDPISEHNRLYWYRQTLGQGPEFLTYFQNEAQLEKSRLLSDRFSAERPKGSFSTLEIQRTEQGDSAMYLCASSSPKTGNHMNTEAFFGQGTRLTVV.